The 25 T cell receptor beta chains given below trace back to one sample, sequenced in a study of cytomegalovirus exposure and HLA in healthy donors. Primers included in the PCR were 60 Vbeta and 13 Jbeta primers. Repertoires were generated with immunoSEQ multiplex PCR, while TCRdb's copy carries only in-frame clones and drops some. The profile shows 100,000 to 150,000 clones, nearly 80% of them singletons. Source material: PBMCs. The receptor set was obtained from a woman in her thirties or forties in good health and CMV-seronegative.

This clone came up a few times. This sequence joins TRBV6-6 and TRBJ1-1; D possibly corresponds to TRBD1 (6 bases). The V and J ends lost 6 bases and 5 bases respectively, with 13 bases between them. The CDR3 contains 13 residues. Per the germline V gene, CDR1 is MNHNY and CDR2 is SVGAGI (reference sequence). In nucleotides, the CDR3 is TGTGCCAGCAGCCCTGTGCAGGGGACTGAAGCTTTCTTT. Amino acid sequence: CASSPVQGTEAFF.

The rearrangement joins TRBV11-3 to TRBJ2-5; 8 positions match TRBD1. The J call may not be correct, given that the DNA end is closer to TRBJ2-7. Germline loops: CDR1 SGHNT, CDR2 YENEEA. This CDR3 is built from 15 residues. The CDR3 loop is CASSLDRGRDYEQYF. The CDR3 nucleotides are TGTGCCAGCAGCTTAGACAGGGGGCGCGACTACGAGCAGTACTTC.

The rearrangement joins TRBV18 to TRBJ2-7; D is unresolved. The CDR3 contains 13 residues. Looked up from germline, CDR1 is KGHSH and CDR2 is LQKENI. V was trimmed by 0 bases and J by 6 bases, leaving 9 bases between them. The CDR3 is CASSPPVAVEQYF. CDR3 DNA sequence: TGTGCCAGCTCACCACCGGTGGCAGTCGAGCAGTACTTC.

The chain recombines TRBV5-4 with TRBJ2-5; TRBD1 is a possible D gene (6 bases). The germline V gene has CDR1 SGHNT and CDR2 YYREEE (reference sequence). This CDR3 is built from 14 residues. Trimming pared 3 bases from V and 5 bases from J, leaving 14 bases between. The CDR3 loop is CASSSFQGQETQYF. CDR3 DNA sequence: TGTGCCAGCAGCTCGTTCCAGGGGCAGGAGACCCAGTACTTC.

V and J are TRBV6-5 and TRBJ2-5; 10 bases align to TRBD2. The CDR3 consists of 14 residues. J lost 9 bases, V lost 5 bases, and 9 bases had no gene match. Germline loops: CDR1 MNHEY, CDR2 SVGAGI. The CDR3 spells CASSTSGAAGPQYF. CDR3 in DNA: TGTGCCAGCAGTACTAGCGGGGCAGCGGGACCCCAGTACTTC.

This sequence joins TRBV6-1 and TRBJ1-2; 7 bases map to TRBD1. The CDR3 is 14 residues long. Germline V lookup: CDR1 MNHNS, CDR2 SASEGT. Unmatched junction bases numbered 9, after V lost 7 bases and J lost 4 bases. The CDR3 nucleotides are TGTGCCAGCAATAATCGACAGGGAGGCTATGGCTACACCTTC. This sequence encodes CASNNRQGGYGYTF.

This clone showed up just once. This sequence joins TRBV7-2 and TRBJ2-7; the D gene is possibly TRBD2 (6 bases). The V and J ends lost 6 bases and 0 bases respectively, with 18 bases between them. CDR1 is SGHTA and CDR2 is FQGNSA in the germline V gene. This CDR3 has 16 amino acids. CDR3 region: CASSPDGFGSSYEQYF. Written as DNA, the CDR3 is TGTGCCAGCAGTCCGGACGGGTTCGGGAGCTCCTACGAGCAGTACTTC.

The CDR3 nucleotides are TGTGCCAGCAGCCCCCCCCGAGGGCGGCACGAGCAGTACTTC. Translated: CASSPPRGRHEQYF. This rearrangement joins TRBV9 to TRBJ2-7; perhaps TRBD2 as D (5 bases). The CDR3 contains 14 residues. V was pared by 4 bases and J by 5 bases, with 16 bases between. Germline assignment: CDR1 SGDLS and CDR2 YYNGEE.

This chain links TRBV4-2 with TRBJ2-7; D perhaps matches TRBD2 (6 bases). Trimming cost V 2 bases and J 2 bases, with 19 bases left between them. The CDR3 runs to 17 residues. From germline, CDR1 is LGHNA and CDR2 YNFKEQ. This CDR3 reads CASSQSKGSGAAYEQYF. CDR3 DNA sequence: TGTGCCAGCAGCCAAAGTAAGGGTAGCGGAGCCGCCTACGAGCAGTACTTC.

The chain combines TRBV6-5 with TRBJ1-1; D perhaps matches TRBD1 (6 bases). CDR3 length: 15 amino acids. The V end was cut by 5 bases, the J end by 0 bases, with 13 bases between. CDR1 MNHEY and CDR2 SVGAGI come from the germline V gene. The DNA for the CDR3 is TGTGCCAGCAGTGGGGACACGGAGATGAACACTGAAGCTTTCTTT. Protein sequence: CASSGDTEMNTEAFF.

The chain joins TRBV11-2 to TRBJ1-1; the match to TRBD1 covers 9 bases. This CDR3 contains 15 residues. Germline CDR1 is SGHAT and CDR2 is FQNNGV. V was clipped by 0 bases and J by 7 bases; unmatched bases: 6. The CDR3 sequence: CASSLEAGTGLEAFF. The CDR3 DNA reads as TGTGCCAGCAGCTTAGAGGCTGGGACAGGGCTTGAAGCTTTCTTT.

The chain joins TRBV4-1 to TRBJ2-3, with D perhaps TRBD2 (6 bases). Germline-derived CDR1 and CDR2 are MGHRA and YSYEKL. V was clipped by 6 bases and J by 5 bases, with 18 bases between them. CDR3 size: 15 residues. This CDR3 reads CASSSARLVGDTQYF. CDR3 DNA: TGCGCCAGCAGTTCAGCTAGACTAGTGGGAGATACGCAGTATTTT.

J is TRBJ2-5 and V is TRBV4-3; 9 bases fit TRBD1. The DNA end favors TRBJ2-7, so the J call may be wrong. This CDR3 is 15 amino acids long. Germline V lookup: CDR1 LGHNA, CDR2 YSLEER. CDR3 DNA sequence: TGCGCCAGCAGCCTTACCCCGGGACAGGGTGGCGAGCAGTACTTC. Amino acids: CASSLTPGQGGEQYF.

This clone was observed once. The J gene is TRBJ1-2, the V gene TRBV2, with a weak D call TRBD1 (6 bases). With 5 bases removed from V and 4 bases from J, the gap between germline ends came to 8 bases. CDR1 and CDR2 (germline): SNHLY, FYNNEI. The CDR3 spans 12 residues. The CDR3 DNA follows: TGTGCCAGCAGTAAGGGGGTCTATGGCTACACCTTC. Its protein is CASSKGVYGYTF.

This clone was observed once. This chain links TRBV10-3 with TRBJ2-3; D uncertain. This CDR3 comprises 12 residues. Germline CDR1 is ENHRY and CDR2 is SYGVKD. The V and J ends lost 3 bases and 3 bases respectively, with 4 bases between them. The CDR3 nucleotides are TGTGCCATCAGTGATCGGACAGATACGCAGTATTTT. Its translation is CAISDRTDTQYF.

The J gene is TRBJ2-5, the V gene TRBV19; TRBD1 is a possible D gene (6 bases). The CDR3 runs to 15 residues. Trimming shortened V by 6 bases and J by 2 bases, and 16 bases separated the two germline ends. In germline, CDR1 is LNHDA, CDR2 SQIVND (reference sequence). Here the CDR3 reads CASRKGPRGQETQYF. The CDR3 DNA reads TGTGCCAGTAGAAAGGGGCCCAGGGGACAAGAGACCCAGTACTTC.

This clone came up a few times. V and J are TRBV28 and TRBJ1-2; D is perhaps TRBD1 (5 bases). CDR1 and CDR2 (germline): MDHEN, SYDVKM. V was clipped by 2 bases and J by 3 bases, with 10 bases between them. The CDR3 is 14 amino acids. Written as DNA, the CDR3 is TGTGCCAGCAGTTTAATAGCACAGGACTATGGCTACACCTTC. The encoded protein is CASSLIAQDYGYTF.

V usage is TRBV28 and J usage is TRBJ2-1; D might be TRBD1 (6 bases). Germline V lookup: CDR1 MDHEN, CDR2 SYDVKM. Trimming shortened V by 6 bases and J by 8 bases, and 17 bases separated the two germline ends. The CDR3 loop spans 14 amino acids. CDR3 nucleotides: TGTGCCAGCAGATCCGGGACACGGGTCTATGAGCAGTTCTTC. Translation gives CASRSGTRVYEQFF.

V and J are TRBV6-1 and TRBJ1-2, with 7 bases fitting TRBD1. This CDR3 spans 13 amino acids. V lost 6 bases and J lost 7; bases outside the gene matches: 8. Germline V CDR1 and CDR2: MNHNS, SASEGT. CDR3 nucleotide sequence: TGTGCCAGCAGCGACAGGGACCGAGCTGGCTACACCTTC. It encodes CASSDRDRAGYTF.

This chain connects TRBV25-1 to TRBJ2-7; tentative D call: TRBD2 (6 bases). Trimming removed 1 base from V and 6 bases from J, with 13 bases in between. The CDR3 covers 14 residues. The V gene's germline CDR1 is MGHDK and CDR2 SYGVNS. DNA of the CDR3: TGTGCCAGCAGTGAATGGGCTAGCGAAGGCGAGCAGTACTTC. Residues: CASSEWASEGEQYF.

The V gene is TRBV6-1, the J gene TRBJ2-3; D possibly corresponds to TRBD2 (6 bases). The CDR3 runs 15 residues. CDR1 is MNHNS, CDR2 SASEGT, per germline. Trimming pared 8 bases from V and 1 base from J, leaving 16 bases between. Written as DNA, the CDR3 is TGTGCCAGCGGAAGAGGCGGAGGGGGCACAGATACGCAGTATTTT. As protein: CASGRGGGGTDTQYF.

The chain joins TRBV7-2 to TRBJ2-7; 11 positions agree with TRBD2. The V segment lost 3 bases and the J segment 2 bases; nucleotides outside the gene matches: 6. The CDR3 is 16 amino acids. Per germline, CDR1 SGHTA and CDR2 FQGNSA. The CDR3 loop reads CASSFVTSGAPYEQYF. CDR3 nucleotide sequence: TGTGCCAGCAGCTTCGTGACTAGCGGGGCCCCCTACGAGCAGTACTTC.

The chain links TRBV4-1 to TRBJ2-1, with TRBD2 matching over 8 bases. V was pared by 1 base and J by 5 bases, with 7 bases of the junction left unmatched. This CDR3 contains 16 residues. The germline V gene encodes CDR1 MGHRA and CDR2 YSYEKL. This chain's CDR3 is CASSQGIAGLNNEQFF. The CDR3 DNA is TGCGCCAGCAGCCAAGGTATAGCGGGATTAAACAATGAGCAGTTCTTC.

This clone appeared once. V and J are TRBV16 and TRBJ2-7, with 7 bases fitting TRBD1. Germline V gene lookup returns CDR1 KGHSY and CDR2 FQNENV. The junction had 6 bases not matched to a gene; V was cut back by 2 bases and J by 5 bases. The CDR3 length is 14 residues. CDR3 nucleotide sequence: TGTGCCAGCAGCCAAAGATGGGACAGCCACGAGCAGTACTTC. As protein: CASSQRWDSHEQYF.

The chain uses TRBV11-2 and TRBJ2-7, with a tentative D call TRBD1 (5 bases). Per the germline V gene, CDR1 is SGHAT and CDR2 is FQNNGV. V was shortened by 4 bases and J by 2 bases, with 12 bases between the two germline ends. The CDR3 has 14 amino acids. CDR3 sequence: CASSSWGGPYEQYF. CDR3 DNA: TGTGCCAGCAGCTCCTGGGGCGGCCCCTACGAGCAGTACTTC.